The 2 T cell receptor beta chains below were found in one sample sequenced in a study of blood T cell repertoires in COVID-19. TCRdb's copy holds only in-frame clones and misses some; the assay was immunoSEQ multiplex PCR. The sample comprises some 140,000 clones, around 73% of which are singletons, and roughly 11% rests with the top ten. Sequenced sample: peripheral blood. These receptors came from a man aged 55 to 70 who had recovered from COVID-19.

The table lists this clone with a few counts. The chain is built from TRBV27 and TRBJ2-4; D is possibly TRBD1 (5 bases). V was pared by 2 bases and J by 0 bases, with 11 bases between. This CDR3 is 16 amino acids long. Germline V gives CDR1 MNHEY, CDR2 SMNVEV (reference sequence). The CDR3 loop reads CASSLKGKLAKNIQYF. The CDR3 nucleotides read TGTGCCAGCAGTTTAAAGGGGAAACTAGCCAAAAACATTCAGTACTTC.

CDR3 nucleotide sequence: TGTGCCAGCAGTCAGGACCACTCGGGGGGTTCACCCCTCCACTTT. Amino acids: CASSQDHSGGSPLHF. The V and J genes are TRBV6-6 and TRBJ1-6, with a tentative D call TRBD1 (5 bases). The CDR3 contains 15 residues. Germline CDR1 is MNHNY and CDR2 is SVGAGI (reference sequence). The ends were cut back, 5 bases at V and 9 bases at J, with 17 bases in the middle.